These T cell receptor beta chains were read from a single sample in a study of blood T cell repertoires in COVID-19. Assay used: immunoSEQ multiplex PCR; TCRdb lists only in-frame clones, some missing. The top ten clones hold over 1.2% of a sample with approximately 250,000 clones, 84% of them seen once. The sequenced sample was peripheral blood. All receptors derive from a woman in her thirties or forties who had recovered from COVID-19. Each CDR3 is given with its conserved first and last residue.

V gene: TRBV12-3/TRBV12-4
J gene: TRBJ1-2
CDR3 protein: CASSLRGLGGYTF

V gene: TRBV27
J gene: TRBJ1-2
CDR3 protein: CASSLRWQGFDYGYTF

V gene: TRBV5-4
J gene: TRBJ1-1
CDR3 protein: CATDRGIGNTEAFF

V gene: TRBV14
J gene: TRBJ2-7
CDR3 protein: CASSKHSGGTYEQYF

V gene: TRBV10-3
J gene: TRBJ1-2
CDR3 protein: CAISEGEAGYTF

V gene: TRBV20-1
J gene: TRBJ2-3
CDR3 protein: CSVASTDTQYF

V gene: TRBV24-1
J gene: TRBJ2-1
CDR3 protein: CATADGGTGDNEQFF

V gene: TRBV4-3
J gene: TRBJ2-2
CDR3 protein: CASSQGRVGGELFF

V gene: TRBV19
J gene: TRBJ2-7
CDR3 protein: CASSIRSQGFDPIGYEQYF

V gene: TRBV7-9
J gene: TRBJ1-2
CDR3 protein: CASSLSGGYGYTF

V gene: TRBV28
J gene: TRBJ2-1
CDR3 protein: CASSSRQVIYNEQFF

V gene: TRBV3-1/TRBV3-2
J gene: TRBJ1-2
CDR3 protein: CASSQWTGPSRGYTF

V gene: TRBV4-1
J gene: TRBJ2-5
CDR3 protein: CASSPGQGISGETQYF

V gene: TRBV3-1/TRBV3-2
J gene: TRBJ2-5
CDR3 protein: CASSRDTGVSQETQYF

V gene: TRBV7-2
J gene: TRBJ2-1
CDR3 protein: CASSRGTLRSDEQFF

V gene: TRBV4-3
J gene: TRBJ2-7
CDR3 protein: CASSQDTGNYEQYF

V gene: TRBV18
J gene: TRBJ2-3
CDR3 protein: CASSPRAYADTQYF

V gene: TRBV7-2
J gene: TRBJ1-6
CDR3 protein: CASSGQGDSPLHF

V gene: TRBV19
J gene: TRBJ1-1
CDR3 protein: CASSIQTGGITEAFF

V gene: TRBV3-1/TRBV3-2
J gene: TRBJ2-5
CDR3 protein: CASSLYLAGEYQETQYF

V gene: TRBV6-1
J gene: TRBJ2-3
CDR3 protein: CASSEPGLAGGADTQYF

V gene: TRBV6-6
J gene: TRBJ1-2
CDR3 protein: CASSYGTGGTNYGYTF

V gene: TRBV6-2/TRBV6-3
J gene: TRBJ2-7
CDR3 protein: CASSSGLAHSYEQYF

V gene: TRBV19
J gene: TRBJ2-3
CDR3 protein: CASSTFVGRGRADTQYF

V gene: TRBV9
J gene: TRBJ1-5
CDR3 protein: CASSVASNQPQHF

V gene: TRBV7-2
J gene: TRBJ1-2
CDR3 protein: CASSPRTGRDGYTF

V gene: TRBV10-3
J gene: TRBJ2-5
CDR3 protein: CAISESNPTSGGGTQYF

V gene: TRBV5-1
J gene: TRBJ1-6
CDR3 protein: CASSLGRTGNSPLHF

V gene: TRBV27
J gene: TRBJ2-7
CDR3 protein: CASSPGTWGYEQYF

V gene: TRBV5-5
J gene: TRBJ1-5
CDR3 protein: CASSLGFSGYGQPQHF

V gene: TRBV5-1
J gene: TRBJ2-2
CDR3 protein: CASSSIQGLPGELFF

V gene: TRBV19
J gene: TRBJ1-6
CDR3 protein: CASSMSDHTSTLSSYNSPLHF

V gene: TRBV7-2
J gene: TRBJ1-6
CDR3 protein: CASSETVDNSPLHF

V gene: TRBV29-1
J gene: TRBJ1-1
CDR3 protein: CRTQGELSTEAFF

V gene: TRBV19
J gene: TRBJ2-7
CDR3 protein: CASGPDSAYEQYF

V gene: TRBV5-1
J gene: TRBJ1-6
CDR3 protein: CASSLRTGVNSPLHF